This section outlines one T cell receptor (beta chain) sequence together with its context. The CDR3 length is 15 residues. CDR1 SNHLY and CDR2 FYNNEI come from the germline V gene. The junction had 7 bases not matched to a gene; V was cut back by 4 bases and J by 4 bases. The source of the sample is a study of response to subunit inactivated influenza vaccine. TCRdb re-analysed the RT-PCR reads in MiXCR, keeping a single row per CDR3 protein. The sample lists under 850,000 distinct CDR3 sequences, around 20% occurring once. The receptor's source is a man aged 50 or older who received an inactivated influenza vaccine. The chain combines TRBV2 with TRBJ2-1; TRBD2 matches at 7 bases. Here the sequenced sample was PBMCs from blood, taken around 5 days after vaccination. In DNA form, the CDR3 reads TGTGCCAGCAGTGCAACGGGAGGCGGGTACAATGAGCAGTTCTTC. Its translation is CASSATGGGYNEQFF. Variable domain in full (rest from reference TRBV2 and TRBJ2-1): EPEVTQTPSHQVTQMGQEVILRCVPISNHLYFYWYRQILGQKVEFLVSFYNNEISEKSEIFDDQFSVERPDGSNFTLKIRSTKLEDSAMYFCASSATGGGYNEQFFGPGTRLTVL.